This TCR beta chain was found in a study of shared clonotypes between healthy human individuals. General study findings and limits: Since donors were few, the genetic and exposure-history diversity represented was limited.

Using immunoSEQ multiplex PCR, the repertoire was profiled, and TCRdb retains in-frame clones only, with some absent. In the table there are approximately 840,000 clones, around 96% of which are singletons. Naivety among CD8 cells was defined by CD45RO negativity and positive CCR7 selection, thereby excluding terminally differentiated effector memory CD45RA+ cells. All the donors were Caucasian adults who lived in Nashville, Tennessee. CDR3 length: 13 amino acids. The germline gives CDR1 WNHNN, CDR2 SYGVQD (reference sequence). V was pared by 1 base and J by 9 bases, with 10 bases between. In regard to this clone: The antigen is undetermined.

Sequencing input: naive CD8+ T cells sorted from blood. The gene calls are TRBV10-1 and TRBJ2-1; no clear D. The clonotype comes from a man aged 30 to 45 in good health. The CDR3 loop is CASSEFDSGEQFF. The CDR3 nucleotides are TGCGCCAGCAGTGAGTTCGATAGTGGTGAGCAGTTCTTC.